This TCR beta chain stems from a study of CD8+ T cells in alopecia areata. Findings of the study overall: Both scalp clonality and the expanded CD8+ clones among the top 100 showed a significant decrease with tofacitinib.

CDR3 length equals 16 residues. In germline, CDR1 is MGHRA, CDR2 YSYEKL. V lost 0 bases, J lost 3 bases, and 11 bases lay in between. Treatment specified: oral pan-JAK inhibitor, 5-10 mg twice daily. In this sample, this clone turned up a few times. Its antigen is unidentified. Isolated RNA was reverse transcribed into cDNA used as the sequencing template. Generated by immunoSEQ multiplex PCR, the TCRdb table keeps only in-frame clones and is missing some. Among about 180,000 clones listed, 50% to 75% were seen once. The chain links TRBV4-1 to TRBJ1-4; no clear D gene. This TCR came from a human donor with alopecia areata. This specimen was CD4+ T cells sorted from blood, taken at approximately week 56, from a patient treated with tofacitinib. This CDR3 reads CASSQDRSKANEKLFF. The DNA of the CDR3 is TGCGCCAGCAGCCAAGATCGCTCCAAGGCTAATGAAAAACTGTTTTTT.